Below are 27 T cell receptor beta chains sequenced from a single sample in a study of cytomegalovirus exposure and HLA in healthy donors. Researchers ran the PCR with 60 Vbeta and 13 Jbeta primers. Sequencing used immunoSEQ multiplex PCR; TCRdb keeps in-frame clones, though not all of them. This table has around 150,000 clones, roughly 66% appearing once. Input material: PBMCs. These receptors all come from a woman aged 55-75 years in good health and CMV-seronegative.

This clone was detected only once. The rearrangement uses TRBV5-1 and TRBJ2-7; no clear D. CDR3 length: 14 amino acids. V was cut by 2 bases and J by 7 bases, with 16 bases left in between. Germline V CDR1 and CDR2: SGHRS, YFSETQ. The CDR3 nucleotides are TGCGCCAGCAGCTTCCTAACCAATACGGGTGAGCAGTACTTC. It specifies CASSFLTNTGEQYF.

This clone appeared a single time. The genes are TRBV25-1 and TRBJ2-1, with 7 nucleotides matching TRBD2. Germline assignment: CDR1 MGHDK and CDR2 SYGVNS. There are 17 residues in the CDR3. Trimming at V came to 3 bases and at J to 2 bases, leaving 10 bases not matched to a gene. CDR3 residues: CASSDMGGGATYNEQFF. The DNA of the CDR3 is TGTGCCAGCAGTGACATGGGCGGGGGAGCAACCTACAATGAGCAGTTCTTC.

This chain uses TRBV5-1 with TRBJ2-3, with 11 positions matching TRBD1. The CDR3 runs 14 residues. CDR1 SGHRS and CDR2 YFSETQ come from the germline V gene. J gave up 5 bases and V 7 bases, and 6 bases lay outside the gene matches. As DNA, the CDR3 is TGCGCCAGCGGAGGGACAGGGGGAGTAGATACGCAGTATTTT. Translating gives CASGGTGGVDTQYF. The entire variable domain, with the rest obtained from reference TRBV5-1 and TRBJ2-3, is as follows: KAGVTQTPRYLIKTRGQQVTLSCSPISGHRSVSWYQQTPGQGLQFLFEYFSETQRNKGNFPGRFSGRQFSNSRSEMNVSTLELGDSALYLCASGGTGGVDTQYFGPGTRLTVL.

This clone was found a few times. CDR3 in amino acids: CASSQDARGREKLFF. In nucleotides, the CDR3 is TGCGCCAGCAGCCAAGATGCCAGGGGTCGAGAAAAACTGTTTTTT. The gene calls are TRBV4-3 and TRBJ1-4; TRBD1 is a possible D gene (6 bases). There are 15 residues in the CDR3. The germline CDR1 and CDR2 sequences are LGHNA and YSLEER. Trimming took off 0 bases at V and 8 bases at J, with 13 bases between the two ends.

The chain links TRBV7-2 to TRBJ2-3, with 9 bases fitting TRBD2. The V gene end was trimmed by 5 bases and the J gene end by 4 bases; junction bases not matched to a gene: 7. CDR1 and CDR2 (germline): SGHTA, FQGNSA. CDR3 length: 15 residues. The CDR3 nucleotides are TGTGCCAGCAGCCCCGGCGGGGGGGGGCCAGATACGCAGTATTTT. Translated: CASSPGGGGPDTQYF.

Remarks on this clone: The same CDR3 also results from other DNA sequences found in this sample. V and J are TRBV5-4 and TRBJ2-1, with unresolved D. Germline CDR1 is SGHNT and CDR2 is YYREEE (reference sequence). The V and J ends lost 2 bases and 5 bases respectively, with 2 bases between them. The CDR3 is 11 amino acids. This CDR3 is CASSFNNEQFF. The CDR3 DNA reads TGTGCCAGCAGCTTTAACAATGAGCAGTTCTTC.

V gene TRBV19 combines with J gene TRBJ2-2; 7 nucleotides match TRBD1. V was pared by 8 bases and J by 5 bases, with 8 bases of the junction left unmatched. Germline CDR1 is LNHDA and CDR2 is SQIVND (reference sequence). There are 14 residues in the CDR3. Here the CDR3 DNA reads TGTGCCAGTTCCGGGACAGATGAAACCGGGGAGCTGTTTTTT. This translates into CASSGTDETGELFF. Based on the CDR3 plus reference TRBV19 and TRBJ2-2, the full variable domain is DGGITQSPKYLFRKEGQNVTLSCEQNLNHDAMYWYRQDPGQGLRLIYYSQIVNDFQKGDIAEGYSVSREKKESFPLTVTSAQKNPTAFYLCASSGTDETGELFFGEGSRLTVL.

The chain employs TRBV5-6 and TRBJ1-1; D is unclear. The CDR3 has 14 amino acids. The germline V gene has CDR1 SGHDT and CDR2 YYEEEE. Trimming stripped 0 bases from V and 2 bases from J, with 8 bases between. This CDR3 reads CASSLARSNTEAFF. The CDR3 nucleotides are TGTGCCAGCAGCTTGGCCAGAAGTAACACTGAAGCTTTCTTT. The variable domain in full, completed from reference TRBV5-6 and TRBJ1-1, reads DAGVTQSPTHLIKTRGQQVTLRCSPKSGHDTVSWYQQALGQGPQFIFQYYEEEERQRGNFPDRFSGHQFPNYSSELNVNALLLGDSALYLCASSLARSNTEAFFGQGTRLTVV.

The chain employs TRBV7-9 and TRBJ1-1, with a possible D match to TRBD1 (5 bases). The CDR3 runs to 12 residues. Germline V lookup: CDR1 SEHNR, CDR2 FQNEAQ (reference sequence). Deletions cut 1 base from V and 11 bases from J, with 11 bases between. The CDR3 region is CASSLVWGEAFF. In DNA form, the CDR3 reads TGTGCCAGCAGCTTAGTTTGGGGGGAGGCTTTCTTT.

V gene TRBV19 combines with J gene TRBJ2-5, with 8 bases fitting TRBD1. The germline V gene has CDR1 LNHDA and CDR2 SQIVND (reference sequence). Unmatched junction bases numbered 15, after V lost 2 bases and J lost 4 bases. CDR3 length equals 18 residues. The CDR3 DNA reads as TGTGCCAGTAGTATACGTATACTTCTCACAGGGGGAGGAGAGACCCAGTACTTC. Its translation is CASSIRILLTGGGETQYF.

The chain has TRBV7-9 and TRBJ1-2, with 8 positions matching TRBD1. CDR1 SEHNR and CDR2 FQNEAQ come from the germline V gene (reference sequence). This CDR3 region has 15 residues. Germline trimming cut 2 bases from V and 6 bases from J; bases unmatched to any gene: 8. CDR3 nucleotide sequence: TGTGCCAGCAGCTTAAACACCAGGACAGGGAATGGCTACACCTTC. Protein: CASSLNTRTGNGYTF.

The chain combines TRBV7-8 with TRBJ2-7, with TRBD2 matching 8 bases. J was trimmed by 6 bases and V by 0 bases; bases with no gene match: 7. CDR1 and CDR2 from the germline V gene are SGHVS and FQNEAQ. This CDR3 contains 15 residues. CDR3 sequence: CASSLARLAGSEQYF. The CDR3 region has the DNA TGTGCCAGCAGCTTAGCGCGGCTAGCGGGCTCCGAGCAGTACTTC. Full variable domain (rest looked up from reference TRBV7-8 and TRBJ2-7): GAGVSQSPRYKVAKRGQDVALRCDPISGHVSLFWYQQALGQGPEFLTYFQNEAQLDKSGLPSDRFFAERPEGSVSTLKIQRTQQEDSAVYLCASSLARLAGSEQYFGPGTRLTVT.

This clone was counted between two and nine times. The chain links TRBV6-5 to TRBJ1-4; D gene uncertain. Germline CDR1 MNHEY, CDR2 SVGAGI. Trimming took off 0 bases at V and 4 bases at J, with 12 bases between the two ends. CDR3 length equals 16 residues. CDR3 DNA sequence: TGTGCCAGCAGTTACTCAAGGAGGCGGGTTAATGAAAAACTGTTTTTT. The encoded protein is CASSYSRRRVNEKLFF.

This clone was picked up one time. The V call is TRBV29-1, the J call TRBJ2-1; 10 bases map to TRBD2. J was trimmed by 8 bases and V by 4 bases; bases with no gene match: 11. The V gene's germline CDR1 is SQVTM and CDR2 ANQGSEA. The CDR3 contains 15 residues. The CDR3: CSVVRAGGRGDEQFF. As DNA, the CDR3 is TGCAGCGTTGTGAGAGCGGGAGGGCGGGGGGATGAGCAGTTCTTC.

This clone was seen more than once but under ten times. The V and J genes are TRBV19 and TRBJ1-2; 7 bases line up with TRBD1. Germline CDR1 reads LNHDA; CDR2 reads SQIVND (reference sequence). V lost 5 bases to trimming and J lost 4 bases; unmatched junction nucleotides: 7. CDR3 length: 14 residues. DNA of the CDR3: TGTGCCAGTAGTGGGGGACAGACCCTCTATGGCTACACCTTC. Translated: CASSGGQTLYGYTF.

The chain uses TRBV14 and TRBJ2-7; 7 bases match TRBD1. Losses at the gene ends were 1 base for V and 3 bases for J; bases not matched to a gene: 9. The CDR3 totals 16 residues. Germline CDR1 is SGHDN and CDR2 is FVKESK. The CDR3 here is CASSQGTRGSHYEQYF. For the CDR3, the DNA is TGTGCCAGCAGCCAAGGGACCAGGGGGTCCCACTACGAGCAGTACTTC.

This clone was detected a few times. The chain is built from TRBV2 and TRBJ1-1; maybe TRBD1 (6 bases). V shed 3 bases and J shed 6 bases, with 14 bases lying between them. The CDR3 extends over 14 amino acids. Germline lookup yields CDR1 SNHLY and CDR2 FYNNEI. The CDR3 loop reads CASSEAGADAEAFF. The DNA of the CDR3 is TGTGCCAGCAGTGAGGCAGGGGCCGACGCTGAAGCTTTCTTT. Combining the CDR3 with reference TRBV2 and TRBJ1-1 gives the whole variable domain EPEVTQTPSHQVTQMGQEVILRCVPISNHLYFYWYRQILGQKVEFLVSFYNNEISEKSEIFDDQFSVERPDGSNFTLKIRSTKLEDSAMYFCASSEAGADAEAFFGQGTRLTVV.

J is TRBJ1-4 and V is TRBV6-6, with 8 positions matching TRBD1. Germline assignment: CDR1 MNHNY and CDR2 SVGAGI (reference sequence). After removal of 3 bases from V and 8 bases from J, the junction contained 8 bases not matched to a gene. This CDR3 is built from 15 residues. The CDR3: CASSYFGQGKEKLFF. In DNA, the CDR3 is TGTGCCAGCAGTTATTTTGGACAGGGTAAAGAAAAACTGTTTTTT.

The V gene is TRBV6-6, the J gene TRBJ2-3; 8 bases align to TRBD1. With 4 bases clipped from V and 7 bases from J, the junction kept 13 bases outside the gene matches. The CDR3 is 16 amino acids. Germline V gene sequence: CDR1 MNHNY, CDR2 SVGAGI (reference sequence). The CDR3, as DNA: TGTGCCAGCAGTTCTGACAGGGGCCTCTCTCGAAATACGCAGTATTTT. It yields the protein CASSSDRGLSRNTQYF.

The gene calls are TRBV10-3 and TRBJ1-6, with D unclear. The CDR3 sequence is 14 residues long. Trimming left V 11 bases short and J 0 bases short, with 11 bases between. The germline gives CDR1 ENHRY, CDR2 SYGVKD. This chain's CDR3 is CAVRADSYNSPLHF. DNA for the CDR3: TGTGCCGTGCGAGCTGACTCCTATAATTCACCCCTCCACTTT.

This clone was seen a handful of times. The chain combines TRBV7-9 with TRBJ2-3, with D possibly matching TRBD2 (6 bases). This CDR3 contains 16 residues. Deletions cut 1 base from V and 1 base from J, with 12 bases between. CDR1 SEHNR and CDR2 FQNEAQ come from the germline V gene (reference sequence). The CDR3 sequence: CASSLGSGVGTDTQYF. The CDR3 region has the DNA TGTGCCAGCAGCTTAGGATCGGGGGTCGGCACAGATACGCAGTATTTT. Using reference TRBV7-9 and TRBJ2-3 for the parts outside the CDR3, the full variable domain is DTGVSQNPRHKITKRGQNVTFRCDPISEHNRLYWYRQTLGQGPEFLTYFQNEAQLEKSRLLSDRFSAERPKGSFSTLEIQRTEQGDSAMYLCASSLGSGVGTDTQYFGPGTRLTVL.

The V gene is TRBV5-6, the J gene TRBJ1-2, with TRBD1 matching over 11 bases. Unmatched junction bases numbered 8, after V lost 4 bases and J lost 6 bases. Per the germline V gene, CDR1 is SGHDT and CDR2 is YYEEEE. CDR3 length: 15 residues. The CDR3 sequence: CASSIPGQGVNGYTF. For the CDR3, the DNA is TGTGCCAGCAGCATACCGGGACAGGGGGTCAATGGCTACACCTTC.

This clone was observed a handful of times. In DNA form, the CDR3 reads TGTGCCAGCAGCCCCCGGGGAGCGGGGGGGCGGCACGAGCAGTACTTC. It encodes CASSPRGAGGRHEQYF. V gene TRBV7-9 combines with J gene TRBJ2-5, with 10 bases identical to TRBD2. The J call is in doubt because the DNA end fits TRBJ2-7 better. Germline assignment: CDR1 SEHNR and CDR2 FQNEAQ (reference sequence). This CDR3 region has 16 residues.

This rearrangement joins TRBV2 to TRBJ2-6; tentative D call: TRBD1 (5 bases). The germline V gene encodes CDR1 SNHLY and CDR2 FYNNEI. Trimming cost V 6 bases and J 0 bases, with 9 bases left between them. The CDR3 length is 15 residues. The CDR3 DNA sequence: TGTGCCAGCAGCGCCGACAGCTCTGGGGCCAACGTCCTGACTTTC. It translates to CASSADSSGANVLTF.

In its sample, this clone was seen a few times. This chain joins TRBV29-1 and TRBJ2-1; D perhaps matches TRBD2 (5 bases). Germline CDR1 and CDR2: SQVTM and ANQGSEA. CDR3 length equals 12 residues. V was cut by 4 bases and J by 9 bases, with 13 bases left in between. CDR3 region: CSVAPGGSEQFF. The CDR3 DNA reads TGCAGCGTTGCCCCGGGTGGGAGTGAGCAGTTCTTC.

In DNA, the CDR3 is TGCAGCGTTCTGGGGCAAGGCTACACCTTC. Protein product: CSVLGQGYTF. V usage is TRBV29-1 and J usage is TRBJ1-2; a possible D gene is TRBD1 (5 bases). CDR1 and CDR2 (germline): SQVTM, ANQGSEA. The CDR3 consists of 10 residues. V was cut by 5 bases and J by 8 bases, with 9 bases left in between.

This clone was counted only a few times. The J gene is TRBJ2-2, the V gene TRBV11-2, with 13 bases that match TRBD2. There are 15 residues in the CDR3. The germline CDR1 and CDR2 sequences are SGHAT and FQNNGV. The V segment lost 5 bases and the J segment 7 bases; nucleotides outside the gene matches: 4. DNA of the CDR3: TGTGCCAGCAGCAGGACTAGCGGGAGTGTCGGGGAGCTGTTTTTT. Translation: CASSRTSGSVGELFF. Filled out from reference TRBV11-2 and TRBJ2-2, the complete variable domain reads EAGVAQSPRYKIIEKRQSVAFWCNPISGHATLYWYQQILGQGPKLLIQFQNNGVVDDSQLPKDRFSAERLKGVDSTLKIQPAKLEDSAVYLCASSRTSGSVGELFFGEGSRLTVL.